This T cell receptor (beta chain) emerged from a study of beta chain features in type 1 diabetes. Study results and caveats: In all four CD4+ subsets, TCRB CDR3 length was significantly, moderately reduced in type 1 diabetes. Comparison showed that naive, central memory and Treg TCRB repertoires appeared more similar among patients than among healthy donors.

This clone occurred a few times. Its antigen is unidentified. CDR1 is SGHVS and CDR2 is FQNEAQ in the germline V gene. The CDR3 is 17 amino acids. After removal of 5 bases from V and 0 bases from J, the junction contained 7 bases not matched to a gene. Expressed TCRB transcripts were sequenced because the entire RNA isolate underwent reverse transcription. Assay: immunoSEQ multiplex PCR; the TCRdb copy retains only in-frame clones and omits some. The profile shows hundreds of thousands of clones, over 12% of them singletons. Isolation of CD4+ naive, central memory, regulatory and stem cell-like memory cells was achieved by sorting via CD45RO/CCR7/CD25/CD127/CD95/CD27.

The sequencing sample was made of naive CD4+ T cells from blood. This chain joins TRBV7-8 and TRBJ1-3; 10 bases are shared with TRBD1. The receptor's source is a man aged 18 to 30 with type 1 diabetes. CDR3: CASSPGTGVGSGNTIYF. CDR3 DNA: TGTGCCAGCAGCCCGGGGACAGGGGTTGGCTCTGGAAACACCATATATTTT. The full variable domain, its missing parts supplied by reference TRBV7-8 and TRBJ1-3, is GAGVSQSPRYKVAKRGQDVALRCDPISGHVSLFWYQQALGQGPEFLTYFQNEAQLDKSGLPSDRFFAERPEGSVSTLKIQRTQQEDSAVYLCASSPGTGVGSGNTIYFGEGSWLTVV.